This record covers a single TCR beta chain. Antigen: not known. The data originate from a study of shared clonotypes between healthy human individuals. Study-wide results and limits: Incompleteness in sorted-subset sequencing, despite large depth, was shown by rarefaction. Clonotypes not shared had lower generation probabilities than those common to all four donors.

Adults of Caucasian background living in Nashville, Tennessee made up all donors. The J segment lost 9 bases and the V segment lost 0 bases, leaving 5 bases of the junction unmatched. The CDR3 contains 14 residues. In germline, CDR1 is SGHAT, CDR2 FQNNGV. Assay used: immunoSEQ multiplex PCR; TCRdb lists only in-frame clones, some missing. The sample contains millions of clones, around 90% of which appear only once. Sequencing was performed on naive CD4+ T cells sorted from blood. The sample's subset: CD45RA+ positively selected. The gene calls are TRBV11-2 and TRBJ2-1, with 7 nucleotides matching TRBD2. The receptor was isolated from a man between 18 and 35 years old in good health. CDR3 in DNA: TGTGCCAGCAGCTTAGACCGACTAGCAAGTGAGCAGTTCTTC. Its translation: CASSLDRLASEQFF.